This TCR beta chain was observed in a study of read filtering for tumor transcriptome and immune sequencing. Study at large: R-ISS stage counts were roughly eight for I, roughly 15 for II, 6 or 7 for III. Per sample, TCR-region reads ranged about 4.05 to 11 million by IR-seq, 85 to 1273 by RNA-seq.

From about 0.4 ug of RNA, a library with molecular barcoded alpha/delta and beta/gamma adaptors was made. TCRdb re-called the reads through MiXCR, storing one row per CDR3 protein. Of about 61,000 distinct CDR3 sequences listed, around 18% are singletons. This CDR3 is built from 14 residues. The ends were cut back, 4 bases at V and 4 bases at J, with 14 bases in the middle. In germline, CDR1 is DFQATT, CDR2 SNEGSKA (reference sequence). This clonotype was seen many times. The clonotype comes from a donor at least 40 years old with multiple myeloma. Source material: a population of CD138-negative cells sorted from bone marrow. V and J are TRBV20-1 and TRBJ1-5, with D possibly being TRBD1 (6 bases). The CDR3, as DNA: TGCAGTGCTACCAGCAGGGGAGGAAATCAGCCCCAGCATTTT. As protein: CSATSRGGNQPQHF.